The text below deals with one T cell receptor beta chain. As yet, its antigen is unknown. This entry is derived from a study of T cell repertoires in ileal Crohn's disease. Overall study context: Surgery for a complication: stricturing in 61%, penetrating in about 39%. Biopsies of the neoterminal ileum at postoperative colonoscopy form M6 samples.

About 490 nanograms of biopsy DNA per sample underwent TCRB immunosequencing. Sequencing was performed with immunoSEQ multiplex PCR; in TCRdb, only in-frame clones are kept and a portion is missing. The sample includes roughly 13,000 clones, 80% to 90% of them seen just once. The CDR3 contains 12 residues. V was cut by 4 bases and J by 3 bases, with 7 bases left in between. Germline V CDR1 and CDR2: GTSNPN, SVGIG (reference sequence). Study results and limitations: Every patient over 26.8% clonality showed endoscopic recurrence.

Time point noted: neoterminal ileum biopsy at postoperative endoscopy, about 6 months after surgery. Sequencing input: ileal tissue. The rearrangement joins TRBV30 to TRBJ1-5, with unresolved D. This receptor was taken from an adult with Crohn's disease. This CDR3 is CAWNINNQPQHF. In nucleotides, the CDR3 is TGTGCCTGGAACATAAACAATCAGCCCCAGCATTTT.